This entry describes one T cell receptor (beta chain). As yet, its antigen is unknown. Researchers ran the PCR with 60 Vbeta and 13 Jbeta primers. TCRdb keeps only in-frame clones here, not all; method: immunoSEQ multiplex PCR. The sample shows fewer than 200,000 clones, about 75% of them seen only once. This sample stems from a study of cytomegalovirus exposure and HLA in healthy donors. For the study at large: A preliminary data release comprised 80 million to 95 million unique TCRs obtained from HLA-typed donors. Falling in the Caucasian-associated ancestry cluster were less than 85% of under 450 genotyped donors.

This CDR3 has 19 residues. J lost 0 bases, V lost 7 bases, and 15 bases had no gene match. Germline values: CDR1 MNHEY, CDR2 SMNVEV (reference sequence). General study results and limits: A later analysis reportedly identified an Asian-associated ancestry cluster as carrying fewer N-insertions than the approximately 670-donor mean. When analyzed later, the rates of TCR association showed variation by HLA locus, with DRB1 the most and HLA-C the fewest.

The sequence was obtained from a woman aged 50 to 65 in good health and CMV-seropositive. The specimen sequenced was PBMCs. The chain couples TRBV27 to TRBJ2-3; 11 bases are a match to TRBD2. CDR3 bases: TGTGCCAGCACCATGCGTTTGGTAGCGGGGGGGCCTAGCACAGATACGCAGTATTTT. Protein: CASTMRLVAGGPSTDTQYF.